Following are 22 T cell receptor beta chains from one sample sequenced in a study of cytomegalovirus exposure and HLA in healthy donors. Use of 60 Vbeta and 13 Jbeta primers characterized the PCR. Assay: immunoSEQ multiplex PCR; the TCRdb copy retains only in-frame clones and omits some. This table holds some 51,000 clones, 77% found once. Sequencing was performed on PBMCs. These receptors originate from a female donor in good health and CMV-seronegative.

A few counts support this clone. The chain has TRBV19 and TRBJ2-3; a weak D match, TRBD2 (5 bases). The CDR3 loop spans 14 amino acids. Germline V gene lookup returns CDR1 LNHDA and CDR2 SQIVND (reference sequence). Trimming removed 1 base from V and 4 bases from J, with 9 bases in between. The CDR3 DNA reads as TGTGCCAGTAGTATAGCGGGCGGGTCAGATACGCAGTATTTT. Its translation is CASSIAGGSDTQYF.

The V gene is TRBV4-1, the J gene TRBJ2-3; D call uncertain. Per the germline V gene, CDR1 is MGHRA and CDR2 is YSYEKL. V lost 4 bases, J lost 0 bases, and 14 bases lay in between. The CDR3 loop spans 16 amino acids. Here the CDR3 reads CASSPWVEASTDTQYF. The CDR3 DNA reads as TGCGCCAGCAGCCCCTGGGTCGAGGCTAGCACAGATACGCAGTATTTT.

The V gene is TRBV6-6, the J gene TRBJ1-4; TRBD1 matches at 9 bases. Germline V lookup: CDR1 MNHNY, CDR2 SVGAGI (reference sequence). CDR3 length: 16 residues. V dropped 5 bases and J dropped 5; count of bases not matched to a gene: 9. The CDR3 region is CASSRNPTGGNEKLFF. The CDR3, as DNA: TGTGCCAGCAGTCGAAATCCGACAGGGGGGAATGAAAAACTGTTTTTT.

This sequence joins TRBV10-3 and TRBJ2-5, with 10 nucleotides matching TRBD1. The end of the DNA aligns better with TRBJ2-7, so the J call may be wrong. The germline V gene encodes CDR1 ENHRY and CDR2 SYGVKD. The CDR3 contains 13 residues. CDR3 DNA: TGTGCCGTCACCGGGACAGGGGAGGCCGAGCAGTACTTC. Encoded protein: CAVTGTGEAEQYF.

The V call is TRBV27, the J call TRBJ2-6, with 9 bases fitting TRBD1. The CDR3 spans 16 residues. Germline CDR1 reads MNHEY; CDR2 reads SMNVEV (reference sequence). The ends lost 8 bases at V and 2 bases at J; junction bases unmatched: 7. The CDR3, as DNA: TGTGCCAGCTCGGGACAGGGCACGGCTGGGGCCAACGTCCTGACTTTC. Its translation is CASSGQGTAGANVLTF.

The V gene is TRBV4-1, the J gene TRBJ2-6; weak D call: TRBD1 (6 bases). Germline V gives CDR1 MGHRA, CDR2 YSYEKL. V lost 4 bases, J lost 2 bases, and 9 bases lay in between. The CDR3 is made up of 15 amino acids. This CDR3 is CASSREGAGANVLTF. CDR3 sequence (DNA): TGCGCCAGCAGCCGCGAGGGGGCTGGGGCCAACGTCCTGACTTTC.

V is TRBV7-2 and J is TRBJ2-7; 7 bases align to TRBD2. This CDR3 is built from 14 residues. The germline gives CDR1 SGHTA, CDR2 FQGNSA. J was trimmed by 4 bases and V by 4 bases; bases with no gene match: 7. In DNA form, the CDR3 reads TGTGCCAGCAGCTCCCGGGCGGGAGCGTACGAGCAGTACTTC. Protein sequence: CASSSRAGAYEQYF.

This chain connects TRBV5-8 to TRBJ2-3; D remains ambiguous. Trimming removed 0 bases at V and 2 bases at J, with 7 bases between. Germline-derived CDR1 and CDR2 are SGHTS and YDEGEE. The CDR3 is 14 amino acids. The CDR3 is CASSLGAHTDTQYF. Here the CDR3 DNA reads TGTGCCAGCAGCTTGGGGGCCCACACAGATACGCAGTATTTT.

A single count supports this clone. V usage is TRBV19 and J usage is TRBJ1-2; D ambiguous. V shed 5 bases and J shed 3 bases, with 13 bases lying between them. Germline assignment: CDR1 LNHDA and CDR2 SQIVND (reference sequence). The CDR3 consists of 14 residues. DNA of the CDR3: TGTGCCAGTAGTCCCTCCGAGAGGGACTATGGCTACACCTTC. It specifies CASSPSERDYGYTF.

This rearrangement joins TRBV15 to TRBJ2-1, with D possibly matching TRBD2 (6 bases). V was trimmed by 3 bases and J by 4 bases, leaving 10 bases between them. Germline V lookup: CDR1 LNHNV, CDR2 YYDKDF (reference sequence). The CDR3 has 14 amino acids. The CDR3, as DNA: TGTGCCACCAGCAGGGGACTGGTATACAATGAGCAGTTCTTC. Its protein product is CATSRGLVYNEQFF.

This clone was counted between two and nine times. The rearrangement links TRBV7-3 to TRBJ2-3; 9 positions agree with TRBD2. This CDR3 contains 17 residues. Trimming removed 3 bases from V and 2 bases from J; junction bases left unmatched: 9. In germline, CDR1 is SGHTA, CDR2 FQGTGA. CDR3 protein: CASSFMQAGGLTDTQYF. The CDR3 region has the DNA TGTGCCAGCAGCTTTATGCAAGCGGGGGGCCTCACAGATACGCAGTATTTT.

The DNA for the CDR3 is TGCGCCAGCAGCCAGGGACTAGTAAATGAGCAGTTCTTC. Translating gives CASSQGLVNEQFF. The chain combines TRBV4-3 with TRBJ2-1; 8 nucleotides line up with TRBD2. This CDR3 has 13 amino acids. V shed 3 bases, J shed 7 bases, and the junction held 2 bases outside the gene matches. The germline CDR1 and CDR2 sequences are LGHNA and YSLEER.

The chain combines TRBV7-3 with TRBJ2-3, with a possible D match to TRBD2 (5 bases). The germline gives CDR1 SGHTA, CDR2 FQGTGA. With 2 bases removed from V and 1 base from J, the gap between germline ends came to 10 bases. The CDR3 contains 15 residues. CDR3: CASSLGLARTDTQYF. CDR3 DNA sequence: TGTGCCAGCAGCTTAGGGCTAGCCCGCACAGATACGCAGTATTTT.

The chain uses TRBV19 and TRBJ2-3, with TRBD2 as a possible D gene (5 bases). The ends were cut back, 1 base at V and 3 bases at J, with 17 bases in the middle. Germline CDR1 LNHDA, CDR2 SQIVND (reference sequence). This CDR3 comprises 17 residues. This CDR3 is CASSIVLDYPRTDTQYF. The CDR3 bases are TGTGCCAGTAGTATAGTTCTAGACTATCCGAGGACAGATACGCAGTATTTT.

Only one count was recorded for this clone. The chain joins TRBV10-3 to TRBJ2-3; no definite D call. The length of the CDR3 is 13 residues. The germline CDR1 and CDR2 sequences are ENHRY and SYGVKD. V lost 3 bases, J lost 0 bases, and 4 bases lay in between. The CDR3 protein is CAISDPSTDTQYF. The CDR3 nucleotides read TGTGCCATCAGTGATCCTAGCACAGATACGCAGTATTTT.

This chain links TRBV6-1 with TRBJ1-4, with a tentative D call TRBD1 (5 bases). The length of the CDR3 is 18 residues. The germline gives CDR1 MNHNS, CDR2 SASEGT. Trimming pared 2 bases from V and 0 bases from J, leaving 16 bases between. As DNA, the CDR3 is TGTGCCAGCAGTGAACTGTGGGCAGGGTACCCAACTAATGAAAAACTGTTTTTT. Amino acids: CASSELWAGYPTNEKLFF.

The genes are TRBV9 and TRBJ2-5, with 14 bases fitting TRBD2. CDR1 and CDR2 (germline): SGDLS, YYNGEE. With 4 bases clipped from V and 1 base from J, the junction kept 3 bases outside the gene matches. The CDR3 loop spans 16 amino acids. For the CDR3, the DNA is TGTGCCAGCAGCCTGGGACTAGCGGGGGCCCAAGAGACCCAGTACTTC. Translation gives CASSLGLAGAQETQYF.

V is TRBV4-2 and J is TRBJ2-7; a weak D match, TRBD1 (5 bases). Germline V gives CDR1 LGHNA, CDR2 YNFKEQ. V dropped 4 bases and J dropped 1 base, with 8 bases sitting between them. This CDR3 contains 13 residues. The CDR3 bases are TGTGCCAGCAGCCCCAGGACATCCTACGAGCAGTACTTC. Protein product: CASSPRTSYEQYF.

This clone was seen a few times. The V and J genes are TRBV5-1 and TRBJ1-1, with TRBD1 matching 9 bases. CDR1 SGHRS and CDR2 YFSETQ come from the germline V gene. The CDR3 contains 15 residues. V lost 3 bases to trimming and J lost 1 base; unmatched junction nucleotides: 4. CDR3 DNA sequence: TGCGCCAGCAGCTCCCTGGGACAGGGGAACACTGAAGCTTTCTTT. It codes for CASSSLGQGNTEAFF.

The V call is TRBV4-3, the J call TRBJ2-3; TRBD2 aligns across 7 bases. This CDR3 has 15 residues. Germline CDR1 and CDR2: LGHNA and YSLEER. After removal of 5 bases from V and 4 bases from J, the junction contained 9 bases not matched to a gene. The CDR3 DNA sequence: TGCGCCAGCAGCTACAGAGCGGGAAGAGCAGATACGCAGTATTTT. Translated: CASSYRAGRADTQYF.

The chain recombines TRBV7-3 with TRBJ1-2; 10 bases match TRBD1. With V trimmed by 2 bases and J by 4 bases, 4 bases remained unmatched. Germline V gene data show CDR1 as SGHTA and CDR2 as FQGTGA. The CDR3 has 15 amino acids. CDR3 amino acids: CASSLSGQGGYGYTF. The CDR3 bases are TGTGCCAGCAGCTTATCCGGACAGGGGGGCTATGGCTACACCTTC. Filled out from reference TRBV7-3 and TRBJ1-2, the complete variable domain reads GAGVSQTPSNKVTEKGKYVELRCDPISGHTALYWYRQSLGQGPEFLIYFQGTGAADDSGLPNDRFFAVRPEGSVSTLKIQRTERGDSAVYLCASSLSGQGGYGYTFGSGTRLTVV.

The chain recombines TRBV29-1 with TRBJ2-3; TRBD1 matches at 8 bases. With 7 bases clipped from V and 3 bases from J, the junction kept 6 bases outside the gene matches. The germline CDR1 and CDR2 sequences are SQVTM and ANQGSEA. CDR3 length equals 13 residues. DNA for the CDR3: TGCAGCGCTTGGACAGGGTGGACAGATACGCAGTATTTT. Protein product: CSAWTGWTDTQYF.